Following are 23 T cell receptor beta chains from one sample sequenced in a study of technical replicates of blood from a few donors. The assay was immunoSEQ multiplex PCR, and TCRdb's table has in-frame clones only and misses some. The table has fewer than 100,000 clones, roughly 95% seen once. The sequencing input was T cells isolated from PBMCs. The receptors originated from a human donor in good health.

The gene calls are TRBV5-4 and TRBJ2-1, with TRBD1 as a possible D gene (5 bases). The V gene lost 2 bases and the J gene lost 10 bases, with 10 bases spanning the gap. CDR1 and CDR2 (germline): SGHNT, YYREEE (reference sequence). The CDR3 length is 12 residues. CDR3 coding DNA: TGTGCCAGCAGCTTTCAGAAGGGGGAGCAGTTCTTC. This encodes CASSFQKGEQFF.

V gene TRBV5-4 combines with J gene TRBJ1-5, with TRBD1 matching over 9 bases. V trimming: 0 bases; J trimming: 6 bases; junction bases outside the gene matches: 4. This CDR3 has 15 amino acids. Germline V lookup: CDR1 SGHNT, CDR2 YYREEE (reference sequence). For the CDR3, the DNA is TGTGCCAGCAGCTTGGAACAGGGGGCAGGTCAGCCCCAGCATTTT. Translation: CASSLEQGAGQPQHF. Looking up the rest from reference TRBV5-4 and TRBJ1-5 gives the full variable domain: ETGVTQSPTHLIKTRGQQVTLRCSSQSGHNTVSWYQQALGQGPQFIFQYYREEENGRGNFPPRFSGLQFPNYSSELNVNALELDDSALYLCASSLEQGAGQPQHFGDGTRLSIL.

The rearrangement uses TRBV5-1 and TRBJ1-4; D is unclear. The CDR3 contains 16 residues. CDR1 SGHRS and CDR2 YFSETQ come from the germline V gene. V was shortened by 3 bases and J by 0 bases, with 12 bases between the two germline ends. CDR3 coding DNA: TGCGCCAGCAGCTCCCTCTCCCCCTCAACTAATGAAAAACTGTTTTTT. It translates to CASSSLSPSTNEKLFF.

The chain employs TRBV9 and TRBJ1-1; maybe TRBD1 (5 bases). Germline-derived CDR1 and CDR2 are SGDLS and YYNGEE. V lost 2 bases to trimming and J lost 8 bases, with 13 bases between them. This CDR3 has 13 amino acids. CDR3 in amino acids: CASSVQGKGEAFF. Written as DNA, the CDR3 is TGTGCCAGCAGCGTTCAGGGTAAGGGCGAAGCTTTCTTT. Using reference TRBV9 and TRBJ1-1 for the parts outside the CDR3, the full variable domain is DSGVTQTPKHLITATGQRVTLRCSPRSGDLSVYWYQQSLDQGLQFLIQYYNGEERAKGNILERFSAQQFPDLHSELNLSSLELGDSALYFCASSVQGKGEAFFGQGTRLTVV.

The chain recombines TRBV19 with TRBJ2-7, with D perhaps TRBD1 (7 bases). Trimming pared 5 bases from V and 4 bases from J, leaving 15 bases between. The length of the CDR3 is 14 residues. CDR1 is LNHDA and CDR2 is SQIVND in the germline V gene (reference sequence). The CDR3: CASSGSAGGYEQYF. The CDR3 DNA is TGTGCCAGTAGTGGGTCGGCAGGGGGGTACGAGCAGTACTTC.

The CDR3 bases are TGTGCCAGCGCCGCAGGGTCCCCACAAGAGACCCAGTACTTC. This translates into CASAAGSPQETQYF. This chain joins TRBV6-1 and TRBJ2-5; D perhaps matches TRBD1 (5 bases). The CDR3 runs to 14 residues. Germline V gene lookup returns CDR1 MNHNS and CDR2 SASEGT. V gave up 8 bases and J gave up 2 bases, with 15 bases separating them.

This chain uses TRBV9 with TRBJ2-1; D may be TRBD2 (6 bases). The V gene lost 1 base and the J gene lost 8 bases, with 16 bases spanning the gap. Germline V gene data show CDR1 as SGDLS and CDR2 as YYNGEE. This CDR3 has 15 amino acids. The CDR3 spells CASSVLADPWDEQFF. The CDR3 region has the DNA TGTGCCAGCAGCGTATTAGCGGACCCGTGGGATGAGCAGTTCTTC.

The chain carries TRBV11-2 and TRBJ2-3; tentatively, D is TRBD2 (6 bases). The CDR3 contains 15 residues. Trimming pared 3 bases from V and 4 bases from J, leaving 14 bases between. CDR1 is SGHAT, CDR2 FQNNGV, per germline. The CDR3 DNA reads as TGTGCCAGCAGCTTCCTGATCGGGAGTGCAGATACGCAGTATTTT. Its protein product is CASSFLIGSADTQYF.

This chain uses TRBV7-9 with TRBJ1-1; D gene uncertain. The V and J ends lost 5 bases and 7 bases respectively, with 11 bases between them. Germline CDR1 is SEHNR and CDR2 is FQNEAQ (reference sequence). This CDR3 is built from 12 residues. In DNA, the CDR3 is TGTGCCAGCAGCCCCCCGTACATTGAAGCTTTCTTT. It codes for CASSPPYIEAFF. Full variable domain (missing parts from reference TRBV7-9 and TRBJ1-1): DTGVSQNPRHKITKRGQNVTFRCDPISEHNRLYWYRQTLGQGPEFLTYFQNEAQLEKSRLLSDRFSAERPKGSFSTLEIQRTEQGDSAMYLCASSPPYIEAFFGQGTRLTVV.

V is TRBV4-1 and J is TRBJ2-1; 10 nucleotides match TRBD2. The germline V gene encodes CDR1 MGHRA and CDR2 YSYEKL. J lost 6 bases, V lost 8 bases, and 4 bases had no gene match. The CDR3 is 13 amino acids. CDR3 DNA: TGCGCCAGCCAGCGGGAGGGCCCCAATGAGCAGTTCTTC. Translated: CASQREGPNEQFF.

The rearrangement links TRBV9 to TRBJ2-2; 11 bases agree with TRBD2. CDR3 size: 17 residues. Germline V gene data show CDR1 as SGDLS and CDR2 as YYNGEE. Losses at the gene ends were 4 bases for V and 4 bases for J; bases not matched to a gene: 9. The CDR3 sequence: CASSPKLAGAPTGELFF. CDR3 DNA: TGTGCCAGCAGCCCCAAACTAGCGGGAGCCCCCACCGGGGAGCTGTTTTTT.

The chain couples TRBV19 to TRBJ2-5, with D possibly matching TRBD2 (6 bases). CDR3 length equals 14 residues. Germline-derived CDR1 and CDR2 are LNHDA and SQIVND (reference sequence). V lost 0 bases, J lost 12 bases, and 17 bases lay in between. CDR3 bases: TGTGCCAGTAGTATAGATGGGGAGGCAGCAACGGAGTACTTC. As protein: CASSIDGEAATEYF. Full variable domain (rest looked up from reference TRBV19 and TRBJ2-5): DGGITQSPKYLFRKEGQNVTLSCEQNLNHDAMYWYRQDPGQGLRLIYYSQIVNDFQKGDIAEGYSVSREKKESFPLTVTSAQKNPTAFYLCASSIDGEAATEYFGPGTRLLVL.

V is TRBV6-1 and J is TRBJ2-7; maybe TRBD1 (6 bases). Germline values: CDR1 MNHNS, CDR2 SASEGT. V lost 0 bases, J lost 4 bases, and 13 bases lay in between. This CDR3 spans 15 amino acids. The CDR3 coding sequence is TGTGCCAGCAGTGAAGCGCTTAACAGGGCTTACGAGCAGTACTTC. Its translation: CASSEALNRAYEQYF.

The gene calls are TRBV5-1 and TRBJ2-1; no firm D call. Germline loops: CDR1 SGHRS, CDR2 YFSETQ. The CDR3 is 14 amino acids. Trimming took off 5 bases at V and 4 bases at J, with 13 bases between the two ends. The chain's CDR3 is CASRPREKYNEQFF. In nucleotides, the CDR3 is TGCGCCAGCAGACCCCGAGAAAAATACAATGAGCAGTTCTTC.

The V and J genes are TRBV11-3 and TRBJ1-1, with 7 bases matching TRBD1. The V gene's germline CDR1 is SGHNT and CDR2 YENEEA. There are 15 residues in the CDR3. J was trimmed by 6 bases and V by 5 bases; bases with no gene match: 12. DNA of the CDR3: TGTGCCAGCAGCCCTGGACAGGCCCCGGAGGCTGAAGCTTTCTTT. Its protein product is CASSPGQAPEAEAFF.

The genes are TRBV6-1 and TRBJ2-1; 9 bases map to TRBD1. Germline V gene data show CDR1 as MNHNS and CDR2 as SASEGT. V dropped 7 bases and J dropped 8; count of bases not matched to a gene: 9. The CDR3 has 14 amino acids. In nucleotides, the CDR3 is TGTGCCAGCACGCTGGGACAGGGTCAAGATGAGCAGTTCTTC. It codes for CASTLGQGQDEQFF.

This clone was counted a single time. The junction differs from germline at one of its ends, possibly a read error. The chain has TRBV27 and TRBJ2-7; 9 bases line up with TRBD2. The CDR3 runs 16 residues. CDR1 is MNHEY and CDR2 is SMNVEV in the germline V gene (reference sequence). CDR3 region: CASSISIAGATLEQYF. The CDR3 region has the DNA TGTGCCAGCAGTATATCCATAGCGGGAGCGACTTTAGAGCAGTACTTC.

The CDR3 DNA reads as TGCGCCAGCGGGGGGGGAGGGAGGACCGGGGAGCTGTTTTTT. Protein product: CASGGGGRTGELFF. This chain joins TRBV10-2 and TRBJ2-2, with TRBD2 matching over 7 bases. The CDR3 loop spans 14 amino acids. The J segment lost 5 bases and the V segment lost 8 bases, leaving 8 bases of the junction unmatched. Germline V gene data show CDR1 as WSHSY and CDR2 as SAAADI.

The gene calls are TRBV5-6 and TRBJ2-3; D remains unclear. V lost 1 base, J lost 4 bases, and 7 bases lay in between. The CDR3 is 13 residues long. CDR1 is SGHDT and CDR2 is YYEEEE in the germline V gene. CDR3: CASSLSPADTQYF. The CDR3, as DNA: TGTGCCAGCAGCTTGTCCCCAGCAGATACGCAGTATTTT.

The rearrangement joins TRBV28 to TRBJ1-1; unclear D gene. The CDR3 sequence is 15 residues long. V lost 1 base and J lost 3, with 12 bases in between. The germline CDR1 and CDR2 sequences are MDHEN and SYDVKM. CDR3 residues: CASSLSPERDTEAFF. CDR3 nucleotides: TGTGCCAGCAGTTTATCTCCCGAGCGGGACACTGAAGCTTTCTTT.

In DNA form, the CDR3 reads TGTGCCAGCAGCCAGGACAGGGGGGCAGATACGCAGTATTTT. It yields the protein CASSQDRGADTQYF. This rearrangement joins TRBV7-2 to TRBJ2-3, with 10 bases matching TRBD1. The CDR3 length is 14 residues. Germline lookup yields CDR1 SGHTA and CDR2 FQGNSA. After removal of 5 bases from V and 4 bases from J, the junction contained 3 bases not matched to a gene.

The DNA of the CDR3 is TGTGCCAGCAGAGGAAGAGGGCAATCCTACGAGCAGTACTTC. Its protein is CASRGRGQSYEQYF. This chain joins TRBV6-5 and TRBJ2-7; perhaps TRBD2 as D (5 bases). This CDR3 spans 14 amino acids. Looked up from germline, CDR1 is MNHEY and CDR2 is SVGAGI. Between the trimmed V and J ends, which lost 6 bases and 1 base, there was a span of 13 bases.

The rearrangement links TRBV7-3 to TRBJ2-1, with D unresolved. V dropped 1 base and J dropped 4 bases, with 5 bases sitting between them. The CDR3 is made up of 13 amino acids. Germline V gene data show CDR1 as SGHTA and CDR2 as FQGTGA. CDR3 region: CASSLNFYNEQFF. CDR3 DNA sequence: TGTGCCAGCAGCTTAAACTTTTACAATGAGCAGTTCTTC.